Sequencing of this TCR beta chain was carried out in a study of Ad26.COV2.S vaccination and SARS-CoV-2 variants. Across the whole study: Donor participated within the Ad26.COV2.S arm of the COV1001 trial.

This CDR3 has 14 amino acids. CDR1 is MNHEY and CDR2 is SVGAGI in the germline V gene. Trimming removed 6 bases from V and 8 bases from J, with 19 bases in between. Treatment denoted: approximately 18 received Ad26.COV2.S at low or high dose, single or two shots; 5 received placebo; per-sample allocation not given. Sampling happened 63 days after the first vaccine or placebo injection. This person who donated was an adult of 18-55 years in Boston. Study results and limitations: The TCR-based breadth and depth measures might underestimate overall T cell responses.

TCRdb's table, derived via immunoSEQ multiplex PCR, lists solely in-frame clones and lacks some. The table records around 270,000 clones, 87% of them present only once. Comments on this clone: Its cognate antigen is unknown.

The J gene is TRBJ1-2, the V gene TRBV6-5; D possibly corresponds to TRBD1 (6 bases). The input for sequencing was peripheral blood, taken in a trial of Ad26.COV2.S vaccine versus placebo. The sequence was obtained from a person aged 18-60 years who received the Ad26.COV2.S COVID-19 vaccine or a placebo. The CDR3 loop is CASRSRGSGRGYTF. The CDR3, as DNA: TGTGCCAGCAGGTCTAGGGGGTCTGGGAGGGGCTACACCTTC.